This T cell receptor beta chain was captured in a study of cytotoxic CD8 clonotypes in ibrutinib-treated CLL (dated by TCRdb to about 2021). As for the study more broadly: In this cohort, approximately 14 patients were treatment-naive and ten to twelve were relapsed/refractory, while approximately 18 had unmutated IGHV. Samples at response were collected after a median of 12 months of treatment, with a range of about 6 to 40 months. Partial responses were observed in about 24 patients and complete responses in 2; after a median follow-up of 68 months, remission was maintained in approximately 14 patients and progression was observed in about twelve. All remission and progressive disease samples were collected while patients were still receiving ibrutinib. Samples averaged 255,043 productive templates and 90,000 to 100,000 productive rearrangements. Cryopreserved peripheral blood mononuclear cells were obtained before treatment, at response, and at either sustained remission or disease progression. Of the approximately 87 people in the trial, about two dozen had longitudinal samples available.

Interpreted using the paper, the time point label stands for: around 2 years on ibrutinib. For TCR beta library preparation, roughly 2.2 micrograms of genomic DNA were isolated from cryopreserved PBMCs. High-throughput TCR beta sequencing was performed on longitudinal blood samples from CLL patients receiving ibrutinib monotherapy. The patients took part in an open-label, single-center phase 2 trial of ibrutinib monotherapy. The paper as a whole reports these results and caveats: Sampling times were not matched between sustained-remission and progressing patients, and lymph node repertoires were not studied. Clonality rose at ibrutinib response, remained stable during sustained remission, and dropped back toward baseline at progression. Public clonotypes were found to be uncommon and were observed to contract or remain stable during treatment; the increase in clonality was shown to reflect expansion of private clonotypes at ibrutinib response. Baseline clonality exceeded that of age-matched healthy donors and correlated strongly with circulating CD8+ T-cell counts.

The germline V gene (reference sequence) sets CDR1 to MNHNY and CDR2 to SVGAGI. The CDR3 spans 16 residues, from the cysteine through the phenylalanine. Just CDR3 DNA is preserved here, 48 bases in frame from base 1. Trimmed from V: 4 bases; trimmed from J: 5 bases; junction bases lacking a gene match: 5. About this clone: This receptor's antigen is unknown. Nothing much larger sits one base from this clone, and base qualities are not available.

The goal of deep resolution MiSeq sequencing was a depth between 1 in 1 million and 1 in 200,000 T cells, and coverage averaged 10x per clonotype. The immunoSEQ hsTCRB Kit was used to generate the TCR beta libraries. On the authors' methods: Data were analyzed with ImmunoSEQ Data Assistant and ImmunoSEQ Analyzer, with V, D and J genes assigned per IMGT definitions. Clonality, which ranges from 0 to 1, was calculated by subtracting the normalized Shannon entropy of productive rearrangement frequencies from one. Only overrepresented clonotypes making up at least 0.05% of each patient's repertoire were included in the public clonotype analysis. Some 13 repertoires from age-matched healthy donors, obtained from immuneACCESS, served as clonality controls. The clones in this table, taken by TCRdb from immuneACCESS, are in-frame only. Not every clone is retained; where verified, under half of the shortfall comes from an unresolved V gene, and the cause of the rest is unknown. For V, J and clone size, that table is used; D and trimming come from the DNA. The sample includes under 300,000 clones, with around 70% observed a single time. 15% of the sample is taken by the ten largest.

The sequence was collected from a human donor with chronic lymphocytic leukemia. The chain employs TRBV6-6 and TRBJ2-1, with 13 bases matching TRBD2. The sample consisted of PBMCs, taken after 24 months of ibrutinib treatment. The nucleotide sequence is TGTGCCAGCAGTTTATCCGGGACTAGCGGGAACAATGAGCAGTTCTTC. Translation gives CASSLSGTSGNNEQFF.